These T cell receptor beta chains were read from a single sample in a study of T cell responses to AZD1222 COVID-19 vaccine. Sequencing was performed with immunoSEQ multiplex PCR; in TCRdb, only in-frame clones are kept and a portion is missing. The repertoire holds over 75,000 clones, with roughly 90% as singletons. The sequencing here drew on peripheral blood, taken on day 0 of AZD1222 vaccination. Receptors were obtained from an adult in good health. Both conserved end residues are part of each CDR3. A D gene is named only where the DNA matches it firmly. Expanded clones are given a class, and other clones once, few, many or no size at all.

v_call	j_call	clone_size	d_call	cdr3_aa	cdr3_nt
TRBV4-2	TRBJ1-1	-	-	CASSQDYRDRAFF	TGTGCCAGCAGCCAGGATTACAGGGATAGAGCTTTCTTT
TRBV6-5	TRBJ1-1	once	-	CASRPWKNTEAFF	TGTGCCAGCAGGCCCTGGAAAAACACTGAAGCCTTCTTT
TRBV7-8	TRBJ1-5	-	TRBD1	CASSLGAGGGQPQHF	TGTGCCAGCAGCTTAGGGGCAGGGGGCGGTCAGCCCCAGCATTTT
TRBV6-5	TRBJ1-1	-	-	CASSYGAGQNTEAFF	TGTGCCAGCAGTTACGGGGCAGGACAGAACACTGAAGCTTTCTTT
TRBV7-8	TRBJ1-3	-	-	CASSITGDPGNTIYF	TGTGCCAGCAGCATAACGGGGGACCCTGGAAACACCATATATTTT
TRBV5-5	TRBJ2-7	-	TRBD1	CASSLAAGGLEQYF	TGTGCCAGCAGCTTGGCGGCAGGGGGCCTCGAGCAGTACTTC
TRBV7-3	TRBJ1-1	-	-	CASSLLGRADTEAFF	TGTGCCAGCAGCTTATTAGGCAGGGCGGACACTGAAGCTTTCTTT
TRBV11-2	TRBJ2-5	-	TRBD1	CASRQGQQETQYF	TGTGCCAGCAGACAGGGGCAACAAGAGACCCAGTACTTC
TRBV5-5	TRBJ2-2	-	TRBD2	CASSQQLAGAAANTGELFF	TGTGCCAGCAGCCAACAATTAGCGGGAGCCGCCGCGAACACCGGGGAGCTGTTTTTT
TRBV15	TRBJ2-7	few	-	CATSRDLSYEQYF	TGTGCCACCAGCAGAGATCTCTCCTACGAGCAGTACTTC
TRBV5-1	TRBJ2-1	-	TRBD2	CASSLRGSGGARNNEQFF	TGCGCCAGCAGCTTGAGAGGAAGCGGGGGGGCCCGGAACAATGAGCAGTTCTTC
TRBV6-5	TRBJ2-7	once	-	CASELGGPAREQYF	TGTGCCAGCGAACTAGGTGGGCCTGCGCGCGAGCAGTACTTC
TRBV9	TRBJ2-7	-	TRBD2	CASSVANGLAGDNEQYF	TGTGCCAGCAGCGTGGCAAATGGACTAGCGGGTGACAACGAGCAGTACTTC
TRBV20-1	TRBJ2-3	-	-	CSARAVEAQYF	TGCAGTGCTCGGGCCGTCGAGGCGCAGTATTTT
TRBV6-2/TRBV6-3	TRBJ1-1	few	-	CASSDVGTEAFF	TGTGCCAGCAGTGACGTGGGCACTGAAGCTTTCTTT
TRBV28	TRBJ1-1	-	TRBD1	CASRDRDLNTEAFF	TGTGCCAGCAGAGACAGGGATTTGAACACTGAAGCTTTCTTT
TRBV29-1	TRBJ1-2	-	-	CSVETGLGYTF	TGCAGCGTTGAAACCGGGCTTGGCTACACCTTC
TRBV24-1	TRBJ1-1	-	TRBD1	CATSDAGTGTEAFF	TGTGCCACCAGTGATGCGGGGACAGGGACTGAAGCTTTCTTT
TRBV29-1	TRBJ1-1	-	TRBD1	CSAIGQGAKLNTEAFF	TGCAGCGCAATCGGACAGGGGGCCAAATTGAACACTGAAGCTTTCTTT
TRBV11-3	TRBJ2-1	-	-	CASSLLSGNNEQFF	TGTGCCAGCAGCTTATTGTCCGGGAACAATGAGCAGTTCTTC
TRBV28	TRBJ2-7	-	TRBD1	CASSSTGTGDYEQYF	TGTGCCAGCAGTTCCACCGGGACAGGGGACTACGAGCAGTACTTC
TRBV6-5	TRBJ1-2	-	-	CASRKGGSKDYGYTF	TGTGCCAGCAGAAAGGGTGGATCAAAAGACTATGGCTACACCTTC
TRBV21-1	TRBJ2-1	-	-	CASSATSGRGSGSYNEQFF	TGTGCCAGCAGTGCGACTAGCGGGAGAGGTAGCGGTTCCTACAATGAGCAGTTCTTC
TRBV3-1/TRBV3-2	TRBJ1-4	once	-	CASSRSNEKLFF	TGTGCCAGCAGCCGGTCTAATGAAAAACTGTTTTTT
TRBV6-5	TRBJ2-1	-	TRBD2	CASGRPGGYENEQFF	TGTGCCAGCGGTAGACCGGGGGGGTATGAGAATGAGCAGTTCTTC
TRBV19	TRBJ1-1	-	-	CATSPGSSGQNTEAFF	TGTGCCACCTCTCCGGGCTCCTCGGGACAGAACACTGAAGCTTTCTTT
TRBV5-6	TRBJ1-6	-	-	CASSTPATERPLHF	TGTGCCAGCAGCACACCGGCGACCGAACGGCCCCTCCACTTT
TRBV6-5	TRBJ1-4	-	TRBD1	CASSYSGTANEKLFF	TGTGCCAGCAGTTACTCGGGGACAGCTAATGAAAAACTGTTTTTT
TRBV5-1	TRBJ1-4	-	-	CASRRQGSDEKLFF	TGCGCCAGCCGCCGCCAGGGGAGTGATGAAAAACTGTTTTTT
TRBV3-1/TRBV3-2	TRBJ1-6	-	-	CASSQAEGNSPLHF	TGTGCCAGCAGCCAAGCAGAAGGTAATTCACCCCTCCACTTT
TRBV9	TRBJ1-3	-	-	CASSEGGFSSGNTIYF	TGTGCCAGCAGCGAGGGGGGCTTTAGCTCTGGAAACACCATATATTTT
TRBV11-1	TRBJ2-1	-	TRBD1	CASPPGQGLDEQFF	TGTGCCAGCCCTCCGGGACAGGGGTTGGATGAGCAGTTCTTC
TRBV11-2	TRBJ1-4	-	-	CASSPRKQAAEKLFF	TGTGCCAGCAGCCCGCGGAAGCAGGCCGCGGAAAAACTGTTTTTT
TRBV3-1/TRBV3-2	TRBJ1-2	-	TRBD1	CASSPDRGRDYGYTF	TGTGCCAGCAGCCCCGACAGGGGGCGCGACTATGGCTACACCTTC
TRBV28	TRBJ1-1	-	-	CASRGGVTGNTEAFF	TGTGCCAGCAGGGGGGGGGTCACCGGAAACACTGAAGCTTTCTTT
TRBV5-5	TRBJ2-7	-	-	CASSWVTGYEQYF	TGTGCCAGCAGCTGGGTGACAGGTTACGAGCAGTACTTC
TRBV27	TRBJ2-1	-	TRBD2	CASSRGSGSGPYNEQFF	TGTGCCAGCAGCCGAGGGAGCGGGAGCGGTCCCTACAATGAGCAGTTCTTC
TRBV16	TRBJ1-5	few	-	CASSLNGGDRPQHF	TGTGCCAGCAGCCTGAATGGGGGCGATCGGCCCCAGCATTTT
TRBV5-1	TRBJ2-7	once	-	CASSPLSASSYEQYF	TGCGCCAGCAGCCCCCTTTCCGCGAGCTCCTACGAGCAGTACTTC
TRBV3-1/TRBV3-2	TRBJ1-3	-	-	CASSQIDSGNTIYF	TGTGCCAGCAGCCAAATCGACTCTGGAAACACCATATATTTT
TRBV27	TRBJ2-7	-	TRBD1	CASSFPGQESSYEQYF	TGTGCCAGCAGTTTCCCGGGACAGGAGAGCTCCTACGAGCAGTACTTC
TRBV7-3	TRBJ2-1	-	-	CASSPAGSSYNEQFF	TGTGCCAGCAGCCCGGCGGGAAGCTCCTACAATGAGCAGTTCTTC
TRBV19	TRBJ1-5	-	-	CASSIPTGGNQPQHF	TGTGCCAGTAGTATACCCACCGGAGGCAATCAGCCCCAGCATTTT
TRBV5-1	TRBJ2-3	once	-	CASSSDGADTQYF	TGCGCCAGCAGCTCGGATGGGGCAGATACGCAGTATTTT
TRBV18	TRBJ1-5	-	TRBD1	CASSPPGQGNNQPQHF	TGTGCCAGCTCACCACCGGGACAGGGGAATAATCAGCCCCAGCATTTT
TRBV3-1/TRBV3-2	TRBJ1-4	once	-	CASSLGRSNEKLFF	TGTGCCAGCAGCCTCGGGCGCTCTAATGAAAAACTGTTTTTT
TRBV9	TRBJ1-1	few	-	CASSVVGATRGDTEAFF	TGTGCCAGCAGCGTAGTAGGGGCCACTCGGGGGGACACTGAAGCTTTCTTT
TRBV7-8	TRBJ1-1	-	-	CASTTEMNTEAFF	TGTGCCAGCACAACAGAGATGAACACTGAAGCTTTCTTT
TRBV2	TRBJ1-1	-	-	CASRSDRNTEAFF	TGTGCCAGCCGAAGTGACAGGAACACTGAAGCTTTCTTT
TRBV28	TRBJ1-4	few	-	CASSLGRQRRNEKLFF	TGTGCCAGCAGTTTAGGGAGACAGAGACGTAATGAAAAACTGTTTTTT
TRBV11-2	TRBJ2-7	-	TRBD2	CASSYSGATGDGQYF	TGTGCCAGCAGCTATAGCGGGGCGACGGGTGATGGGCAGTACTTC
TRBV11-2	TRBJ1-2	-	TRBD1	CASSLGTGGGNYGYTF	TGTGCCAGCAGCTTGGGAACAGGGGGAGGCAACTATGGCTACACCTTC